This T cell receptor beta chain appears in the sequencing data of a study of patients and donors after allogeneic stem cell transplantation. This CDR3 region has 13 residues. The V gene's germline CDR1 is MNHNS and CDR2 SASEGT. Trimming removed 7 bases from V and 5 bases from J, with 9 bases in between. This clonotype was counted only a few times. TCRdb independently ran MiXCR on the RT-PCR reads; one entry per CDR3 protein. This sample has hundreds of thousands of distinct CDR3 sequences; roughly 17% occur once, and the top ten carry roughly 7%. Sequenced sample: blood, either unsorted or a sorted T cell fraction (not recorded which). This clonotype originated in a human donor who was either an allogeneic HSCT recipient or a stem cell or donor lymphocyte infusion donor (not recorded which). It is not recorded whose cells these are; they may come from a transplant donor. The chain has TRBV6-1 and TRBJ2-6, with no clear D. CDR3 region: CASMNLRANVLTF. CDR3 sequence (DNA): TGTGCCAGCATGAACTTAAGGGCCAACGTCCTGACTTTC.